This TCR beta chain was documented in a study of CD8 T cells in Susac syndrome. Random hexamers were used to reverse transcribe an amount of about 0.45 to 1 ug RNA. By means of immunoSEQ multiplex PCR, TCR beta CDR3 spanning 54 Vbeta and 13 Jbeta underwent amplification. TCRdb reanalysed the immunoSEQ multiplex PCR reads using MiXCR and keeps one entry per CDR3 protein. The sample has around 99,000 distinct CDR3 sequences, about 95% seen once. This receptor was obtained from a human donor in good health. The sequencing sample was made of CD4+ T cells from PBMCs.

CDR3 bases: TGCGCCAGCAGCTTTGTCCCGGGATTGAACACTGAAGCTTTCTTT. It yields the protein CASSFVPGLNTEAFF. The chain employs TRBV5-1 and TRBJ1-1; D is ambiguous. Trimming took 2 bases from V and 0 from J, leaving 11 bases between them. The CDR3 length is 15 residues. Germline CDR1 and CDR2: SGHRS and YFSETQ.